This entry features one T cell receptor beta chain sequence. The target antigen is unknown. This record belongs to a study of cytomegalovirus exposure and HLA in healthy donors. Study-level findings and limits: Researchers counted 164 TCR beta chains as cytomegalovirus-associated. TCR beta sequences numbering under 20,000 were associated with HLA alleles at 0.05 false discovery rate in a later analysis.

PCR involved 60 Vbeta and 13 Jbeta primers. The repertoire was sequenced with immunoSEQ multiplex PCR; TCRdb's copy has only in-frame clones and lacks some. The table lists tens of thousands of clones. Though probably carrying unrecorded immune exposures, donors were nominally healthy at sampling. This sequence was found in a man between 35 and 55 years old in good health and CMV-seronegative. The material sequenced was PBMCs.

CDR3 coding DNA: TGTGCCTGGATACAAGCGGGATCGGAGACCCAGTACTTC. Protein product: CAWIQAGSETQYF. The J gene is TRBJ2-5, the V gene TRBV30, with 7 bases lining up with TRBD2. Germline V gene sequence: CDR1 GTSNPN, CDR2 SVGIG (reference sequence). V lost 4 bases and J lost 5; bases outside the gene matches: 7. The CDR3 is 13 residues long.